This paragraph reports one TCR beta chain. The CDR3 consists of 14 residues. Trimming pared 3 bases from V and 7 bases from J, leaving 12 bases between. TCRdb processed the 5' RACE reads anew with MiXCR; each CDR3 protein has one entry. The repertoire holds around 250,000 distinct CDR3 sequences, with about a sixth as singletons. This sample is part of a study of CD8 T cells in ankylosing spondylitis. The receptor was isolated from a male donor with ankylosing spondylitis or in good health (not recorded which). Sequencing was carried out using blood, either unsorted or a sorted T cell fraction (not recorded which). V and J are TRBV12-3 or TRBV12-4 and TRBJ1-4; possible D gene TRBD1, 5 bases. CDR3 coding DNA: TGTGCCAGCAGTTTCGGGGGAGTTAGTGAAAAACTGTTTTTT. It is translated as CASSFGGVSEKLFF.